This T cell receptor (beta chain) derives from a study of cytotoxic CD8 clonotypes in ibrutinib-treated CLL. Overall study context: Mean values per sample were a few hundred thousand productive templates and around 96,000 productive rearrangements.

Remarks on this clone: Its antigen is undetermined.

Sequencing used immunoSEQ multiplex PCR; TCRdb keeps in-frame clones, though not all of them. The data show 110,000 to 150,000 clones, around 90% seen once. From germline, CDR1 is MNHEY and CDR2 SMNVEV (reference sequence). V dropped 7 bases and J dropped 7; count of bases not matched to a gene: 12. CDR3 length: 14 amino acids. Findings and limits, study-wide: In comparison with age-matched healthy donors, baseline clonality was higher and tracked circulating CD8+ T-cell counts. Public clonotypes showed up rarely, and on treatment they shrank or held steady.

The chain links TRBV27 to TRBJ1-2; TRBD1 matches at 7 bases. The sample in question was PBMCs, obtained after 12 months of ibrutinib treatment. This TCR was recovered from a human donor with chronic lymphocytic leukemia. CDR3 DNA sequence: TGTGCCAGCACCCCCAGGACAGGTCTTTTTGGCTACACCTTC. Protein: CASTPRTGLFGYTF.